What follows are 27 T cell receptor beta chains derived from one specimen sequenced in a study of blood T cell repertoires in COVID-19. Method: immunoSEQ multiplex PCR; TCRdb's copy keeps in-frame clones and lacks some. The sample lists about 270,000 clones, roughly 91% occurring once. Source material: PBMCs or T cells enriched from blood (not recorded which). The origin of the receptors is a woman aged 55-69 years who had recovered from COVID-19.

Concerning this clone itself: Compared with germline, one end of the junction differs, possibly owing to a read error. The CDR3: CASSSGQGGIPLIGTF. The CDR3 DNA reads as TGTGCCAGCAGCTCCGGACAGGGGGGGATCCCACTTATCGGAACGTTT. This chain connects TRBV7-6 to TRBJ1-1, with 10 bases fitting TRBD1. Per the germline V gene, CDR1 is SGHVS and CDR2 is FNYEAQ. The CDR3 totals 16 residues. Full variable domain (missing parts from reference TRBV7-6 and TRBJ1-1): GAGVSQSPRYKVTKRGQDVALRCDPISGHVSLYWYRQALGQGPEFLTYFNYEAQQDKSGLPNDRFSAERPEGSISTLTIQRTEQRDSAMYRCASSSGQGGIPLIGTFGQGTRLTVV.

The chain couples TRBV5-1 to TRBJ1-4; D perhaps matches TRBD1 (5 bases). The V end was cut by 0 bases, the J end by 1 base, with 10 bases between. Germline V lookup: CDR1 SGHRS, CDR2 YFSETQ. The length of the CDR3 is 16 residues. The CDR3 sequence is CASSLARDRTNEKLFF. Here the CDR3 DNA reads TGCGCCAGCAGCTTGGCCAGGGATAGAACTAATGAAAAACTGTTTTTT.

The chain employs TRBV27 and TRBJ1-5, with TRBD1 matching 8 bases. Per germline, CDR1 MNHEY and CDR2 SMNVEV (reference sequence). V shed 3 bases and J 2 bases; nucleotides not matched to a gene: 15. CDR3 length: 19 amino acids. The chain's CDR3 is CASSFLTVQGVAGNQPQHF. The CDR3 DNA follows: TGTGCCAGCAGTTTTCTTACCGTACAGGGGGTGGCGGGCAATCAGCCCCAGCATTTT.

V is TRBV5-8 and J is TRBJ1-4; the match to TRBD1 covers 8 bases. J was trimmed by 5 bases and V by 3 bases; bases with no gene match: 9. From germline, CDR1 is SGHTS and CDR2 YDEGEE. The CDR3 runs to 16 residues. The CDR3 region has the DNA TGTGCCAGCAGCTCTCGTTTCGGACAGGGAAATGAAAAACTGTTTTTT. Amino acid sequence: CASSSRFGQGNEKLFF.

The J gene is TRBJ2-5, the V gene TRBV3-1 (or the pseudogene TRBV3-2), with 8 bases matching TRBD2. CDR1 and CDR2 (germline): LGHDT, YNNKEL (reference sequence). The V and J ends lost 4 bases and 4 bases, in that order; junction bases with no gene match: 8. The CDR3 spans 15 residues. CDR3 nucleotide sequence: TGTGCCAGCAGCCCTTCCCCACTAGCGGTAGAGACCCAGTACTTC. This encodes CASSPSPLAVETQYF.

The chain combines TRBV27 with TRBJ2-7; possibly TRBD1 for D (7 bases). Per the germline V gene, CDR1 is MNHEY and CDR2 is SMNVEV (reference sequence). Between the trimmed V and J ends, which lost 5 bases and 6 bases, there was a span of 14 bases. There are 13 residues in the CDR3. The CDR3 nucleotides read TGTGCCAGCAGTGCGGGGACAGCCTCCGAGCAGTACTTC. It yields the protein CASSAGTASEQYF.

This clone has only one observation. The chain uses TRBV28 and TRBJ1-1; D is ambiguous. The CDR3 spans 12 residues. Germline V gene data show CDR1 as MDHEN and CDR2 as SYDVKM. Trimming stripped 7 bases from V and 7 bases from J, with 13 bases between. CDR3 DNA sequence: TGTGCCAGCAAACGGGCAGGAGGTGAAGCTTTCTTT. Protein product: CASKRAGGEAFF.

The chain links TRBV18 to TRBJ2-2; 10 bases fit TRBD2. CDR1 and CDR2 from the germline V gene are KGHSH and LQKENI. The CDR3 runs 18 residues. Trimming took 5 bases from V and 2 from J; bases not matched to a gene: 11. The DNA for the CDR3 is TGTGCCAGCTCATTCGGACTAAGCGGGGGGGCCAACACCGGGGAGCTGTTTTTT. Protein: CASSFGLSGGANTGELFF. Full variable domain (missing parts from reference TRBV18 and TRBJ2-2): NAGVMQNPRHLVRRRGQEARLRCSPMKGHSHVYWYRQLPEEGLKFMVYLQKENIIDESGMPKERFSAEFPKEGPSILRIQQVVRGDSAAYFCASSFGLSGGANTGELFFGEGSRLTVL.

The CDR3 reads CASSLIGQLQETQYF. CDR3 DNA: TGTGCCAGCAGCTTAATAGGACAGCTACAAGAGACCCAGTACTTC. V usage is TRBV7-3 and J usage is TRBJ2-5; D might be TRBD1 (6 bases). The germline V and J ends were trimmed by 1 base and 2 bases, with 11 bases remaining between them. Germline lookup yields CDR1 SGHTA and CDR2 FQGTGA. The CDR3 has 15 residues.

CDR3 bases: TGTGCCAGCAGCCAAAGGCTCCGGGACTATGGCTACACCTTC. As protein: CASSQRLRDYGYTF. The genes are TRBV13 and TRBJ1-2; D not certain. Trimming removed 5 bases from V and 3 bases from J, with 13 bases in between. Germline-derived CDR1 and CDR2 are PRHDT and FYEKMQ (reference sequence). The length of the CDR3 is 14 residues.

The V call is TRBV10-3, the J call TRBJ1-4, with 7 positions matching TRBD1. The CDR3 loop spans 13 amino acids. With 2 bases clipped from V and 8 bases from J, the junction kept 2 bases outside the gene matches. CDR1 is ENHRY and CDR2 is SYGVKD in the germline V gene. The CDR3 bases are TGTGCCATCAGTGAGCAGGGGGGCGAAAAACTGTTTTTT. It yields the protein CAISEQGGEKLFF.

The V gene is TRBV19, the J gene TRBJ2-2, with 11 bases lining up with TRBD1. The germline CDR1 and CDR2 sequences are LNHDA and SQIVND (reference sequence). V shed 5 bases and J 8 bases; nucleotides not matched to a gene: 4. The CDR3 has 14 amino acids. CDR3 protein: CASSVDRGPGELFF. The CDR3 nucleotides read TGTGCCAGTAGTGTGGACAGGGGGCCGGGGGAGCTGTTTTTT.

The chain links TRBV10-1 to TRBJ2-2; 8 bases match TRBD1. The CDR3 is 15 residues long. Per the germline V gene, CDR1 is WNHNN and CDR2 is SYGVQD (reference sequence). Trimming cost V 6 bases and J 1 base; bases outside gene matches: 4. The CDR3 DNA is TGCGCCAGCAGCTCCGACAGGGGGAACACCGGGGAGCTGTTTTTT. This codes for CASSSDRGNTGELFF.

The chain links TRBV20-1 to TRBJ1-1, with TRBD1 as a possible D gene (6 bases). The V gene lost 3 bases and the J gene lost 1 base, with 12 bases spanning the gap. The CDR3 sequence is 14 residues long. The V gene's germline CDR1 is DFQATT and CDR2 SNEGSKA (reference sequence). The CDR3 DNA reads as TGCAGTGCTAGTCCGGCAGGGGAGAACACTGAAGCTTTCTTT. It is translated as CSASPAGENTEAFF.

The chain uses TRBV9 and TRBJ1-1; D might be TRBD1 (6 bases). The ends were cut back, 4 bases at V and 7 bases at J, with 17 bases in the middle. Per germline, CDR1 SGDLS and CDR2 YYNGEE. The CDR3 is 14 residues long. The CDR3 bases are TGTGCCAGCAGCAGATACCAGGGGAATGGTGAAGCTTTCTTT. This sequence encodes CASSRYQGNGEAFF.

The chain uses TRBV5-3 and TRBJ2-7; TRBD1 is a possible D gene (6 bases). TRBV5-3 counts as an open reading frame of uncertain function. CDR3 size: 16 residues. The V end lost 4 bases, the J end lost 3 bases, and 20 bases lay between the germline ends. The CDR3, as DNA: TGTGCCAGAAGCACAGGGAGAGGCCCGGTGAACTACGAGCAGTACTTC. It codes for CARSTGRGPVNYEQYF.

This chain links TRBV28 with TRBJ1-1; the match to TRBD1 covers 7 bases. The V segment lost 2 bases and the J segment 4 bases; nucleotides outside the gene matches: 13. CDR3 size: 17 residues. The germline gives CDR1 MDHEN, CDR2 SYDVKM. The CDR3 nucleotides are TGTGCCAGCAGTTTAAAAGGTCCAGGGGGGAGGAGCACTGAAGCTTTCTTT. This encodes CASSLKGPGGRSTEAFF.

This clone appeared a single time. This chain links TRBV5-5 with TRBJ1-5; D is undetermined. The V end was cut by 0 bases, the J end by 0 bases, with 4 bases between. This CDR3 is 14 amino acids long. Germline V gene sequence: CDR1 SGHKS, CDR2 YYEKEE (reference sequence). The CDR3 bases are TGTGCCAGCAGCTTGGGTTATAGCAATCAGCCCCAGCATTTT. This sequence encodes CASSLGYSNQPQHF.

The V call is TRBV19, the J call TRBJ1-5; no reliable D call. Trimming removed 2 bases from V and 0 bases from J, with 17 bases in between. Germline CDR1 reads LNHDA; CDR2 reads SQIVND (reference sequence). The CDR3 contains 18 residues. This CDR3 is CASSISGLAAGSNQPQHF. CDR3 coding DNA: TGTGCCAGTAGTATAAGCGGGCTGGCGGCGGGTAGCAATCAGCCCCAGCATTTT. The variable domain in full, completed from reference TRBV19 and TRBJ1-5, reads DGGITQSPKYLFRKEGQNVTLSCEQNLNHDAMYWYRQDPGQGLRLIYYSQIVNDFQKGDIAEGYSVSREKKESFPLTVTSAQKNPTAFYLCASSISGLAAGSNQPQHFGDGTRLSIL.

The chain employs TRBV28 and TRBJ1-2; no definite D call. V lost 4 bases, J lost 7 bases, and 7 bases lay in between. The germline V gene encodes CDR1 MDHEN and CDR2 SYDVKM. The CDR3 runs to 11 residues. CDR3 in DNA: TGTGCCAGCAGTTCCATGTCTGGCTACACCTTC. Its translation is CASSSMSGYTF.

V and J are TRBV11-1 and TRBJ2-7, with a tentative D call TRBD2 (5 bases). The germline CDR1 and CDR2 sequences are SGHAT and FQDESV (reference sequence). This CDR3 is built from 13 residues. The V gene lost 1 base and the J gene lost 6 bases, with 10 bases spanning the gap. CDR3 in amino acids: CASSLGLEGEQYF. The CDR3 DNA follows: TGTGCCAGCAGCTTAGGCCTAGAGGGCGAGCAGTACTTC.

This chain links TRBV15 with TRBJ1-5, with TRBD1 identical over 7 bases. The CDR3 runs to 14 residues. Germline loops: CDR1 LNHNV, CDR2 YYDKDF (reference sequence). V shed 3 bases, J shed 9 bases, and the junction held 8 bases outside the gene matches. The DNA for the CDR3 is TGTGCCACCAGCAGCGACAGGGTCTATCGGCCCCAGCATTTT. Its translation: CATSSDRVYRPQHF.

A single count supports this clone. V gene TRBV5-5 combines with J gene TRBJ2-1; 8 positions agree with TRBD2. The V segment lost 0 bases and the J segment 10 bases; nucleotides outside the gene matches: 12. CDR1 is SGHKS and CDR2 is YYEKEE in the germline V gene (reference sequence). This CDR3 comprises 16 residues. The CDR3 DNA reads as TGTGCCAGCAGCTTGGGTATCCCTACTAGCGGCAAAGAGCAGTTCTTC. It translates to CASSLGIPTSGKEQFF.

The sample holds one count of this clone. This chain links TRBV6-5 with TRBJ2-1; D is uncertain. Germline-derived CDR1 and CDR2 are MNHEY and SVGAGI. The CDR3 runs to 13 residues. V lost 6 bases, J lost 3 bases, and 9 bases lay in between. Here the CDR3 DNA reads TGTGCCAGCAGCCCAGCGTTCTACAATGAGCAGTTCTTC. Translating gives CASSPAFYNEQFF.

Details on this clone: Different DNA sequences within this sample yield the same CDR3. This chain links TRBV30 with TRBJ1-5, with a tentative D call TRBD1 (6 bases). V lost 0 bases and J lost 6, with 15 bases in between. The CDR3 consists of 15 residues. Germline CDR1 and CDR2: GTSNPN and SVGIG (reference sequence). The CDR3 DNA follows: TGTGCCTGGAGTGTACGGGGGGGCGGGGGTCAGCCCCAGCATTTT. Amino acids: CAWSVRGGGGQPQHF.

Regarding this clone: One end of the junction does not line up with germline, which may come from a read error. The genes are TRBV7-7 and TRBJ2-5; 7 bases line up with TRBD2. The CDR3 loop spans 15 amino acids. Looked up from germline, CDR1 is SSHAT and CDR2 is FNYEAQ (reference sequence). The CDR3 DNA reads TGTGCTAGCAGCCCCCTCGGGGGACTACAAGAGACCCAGTACTTC. This sequence encodes CASSPLGGLQETQYF.

This chain connects TRBV18 to TRBJ1-3, with D maybe TRBD1 (6 bases). The CDR3 contains 18 residues. Trimming cost V 2 bases and J 4 bases, with 21 bases left between them. Germline CDR1 KGHSH, CDR2 LQKENI. CDR3 in amino acids: CASSPSEGTLLGGNTIYF. CDR3 nucleotides: TGTGCCAGCTCACCATCGGAAGGGACATTACTCGGCGGAAACACCATATATTTT. The full variable domain, with the rest looked up from reference TRBV18 and TRBJ1-3, is NAGVMQNPRHLVRRRGQEARLRCSPMKGHSHVYWYRQLPEEGLKFMVYLQKENIIDESGMPKERFSAEFPKEGPSILRIQQVVRGDSAAYFCASSPSEGTLLGGNTIYFGEGSWLTVV.